This TCR beta chain was observed in a study of cytomegalovirus exposure and HLA in healthy donors. V dropped 4 bases and J dropped 8 bases, with 8 bases sitting between them. Germline assignment: CDR1 MGHDK and CDR2 SYGVNS. The CDR3 runs to 12 residues. As concerns this clone: Its antigen is as yet unknown.

Libraries were prepared by immunoSEQ multiplex PCR; TCRdb keeps only in-frame clonotypes and omits some of them. The sample comprises under 400,000 clones, 70% to 90% of which are singletons, and around 1% rests with the top ten. Regarding the study as a whole: CMV antigen specificity was confirmed in vitro for a few CMV-associated chains. Rarity marked most TCR sequences, yet some public TCRs occurred in many donors. The classifier reportedly diagnosed cytomegalovirus status with high specificity and sensitivity. The study listed approximately 160 cytomegalovirus-associated TCR beta chains.

The chain links TRBV25-1 to TRBJ1-4; the D gene is possibly TRBD1 (5 bases). Sequencing was done on a sample of PBMCs. The source is a man aged 25-40 years in good health and CMV-seronegative. CDR3 bases: TGTGCCAGCAGTGGCAGGGTGGAAAAACTGTTTTTT. Encoded protein: CASSGRVEKLFF.